This T cell receptor (beta chain) was documented in a study of identical twins. Study-level findings and limits: Alpha sequences out of frame and shared by twins had excess low generation probability. Abundant beta clonotypes from cord blood had fewer insertions, unlike memory repertoires, which showed none.

Turning to this clonotype: The target antigen is unknown.

Template switching added a universal primer site; cDNA carried unique molecular identifiers. TCRdb called the 5' RACE reads again in MiXCR, with one record for every CDR3 protein. The table lists hundreds of thousands of distinct CDR3 sequences, over 8.5% of them singletons. J gave up 3 bases and V 10 bases, and 4 bases lay outside the gene matches. This CDR3 spans 13 amino acids. From germline, CDR1 is KGHDR and CDR2 SFDVKD. These data were also reused for a study on yellow fever vaccine responses in identical twins.

Sequencing was performed on PBMCs. The gene calls are TRBV24-1 and TRBJ2-7; TRBD2 matches 11 bases. This TCR was recovered from a woman under 30 in good health. As DNA, the CDR3 is TGTGCCACTCCACTAGCGGGAGTCTACGAGCAGTACTTC. The encoded protein is CATPLAGVYEQYF.